The rows below give T cell receptor beta chains drawn from one sample of a study of T cell responses to AZD1222 COVID-19 vaccine. The method was immunoSEQ multiplex PCR; TCRdb's version includes in-frame clones alone and lacks a portion of them. This table holds some 110,000 clones, about 92% found once. The sample consisted of peripheral blood, taken on day 0 of AZD1222 vaccination. These receptors were taken from an adult in good health. Both conserved end residues are part of each CDR3. The D gene is left open where the match is weak. The size field is filled for only some rows; it gives once, few, many or a size class.

cdr3_aa cdr3_nt clone_size d_call j_call v_call
CASSPQGANYGYTF TGTGCCAGCTCACCACAGGGAGCTAACTATGGCTACACCTTC . . TRBJ1-2 TRBV18
CASSIGGPGLAYEQYF TGTGCCAGTAGTATAGGCGGACCGGGACTAGCTTACGAGCAGTACTTC . TRBD2 TRBJ2-7 TRBV19
CASSQGLQETQYF TGCGCCAGCAGCCAAGGGCTCCAAGAGACCCAGTACTTC . . TRBJ2-5 TRBV4-1
CASSLGVGGNTIYF TGCGCCAGCAGCCTCGGAGTTGGCGGAAACACCATATATTTT . . TRBJ1-3 TRBV4-1
CASSFSSGTYNEQFF TGTGCCAGCAGTTTCTCAAGCGGAACCTACAATGAGCAGTTCTTC . . TRBJ2-1 TRBV27
CASIGLAGSNTGELFF TGTGCCAGCATCGGACTAGCGGGATCGAACACCGGGGAGCTGTTTTTT . TRBD2 TRBJ2-2 TRBV2
CASSGTGSRWGPQHF TGTGCCAGTAGCGGGACAGGGTCCCGGTGGGGGCCCCAGCATTTT . TRBD1 TRBJ1-5 TRBV19
CASSATGAGTQYF TGTGCCAGTAGTGCAACAGGTGCAGGTACGCAGTATTTT . . TRBJ2-3 TRBV19
CASSDWVSGELFF TGTGCCAGCAGTGATTGGGTGTCCGGGGAGCTGTTTTTT . . TRBJ2-2 TRBV2
CASSWGGRADTQYF TGTGCCAGCAGCTGGGGAGGGAGGGCAGATACGCAGTATTTT few TRBD2 TRBJ2-3 TRBV27
CASSLDRVNQPQHF TGTGCCAGCAGCCTGGACAGGGTTAATCAGCCCCAGCATTTT . TRBD1 TRBJ1-5 TRBV2
CASSLSNEQFF TGTGCCAGCAGTCTCTCAAATGAGCAGTTCTTC . . TRBJ2-1 TRBV28
CASRRNNEQFF TGTGCCAGCAGGCGAAACAATGAGCAGTTCTTC . . TRBJ2-1 TRBV28
CASRTSPNTEAFF TGTGCCAGCAGGACGAGCCCGAACACTGAAGCTTTCTTT . . TRBJ1-1 TRBV28
CASSLLGSRPEAFF TGTGCCAGCAGCTTATTAGGGAGCCGACCCGAAGCTTTCTTT . . TRBJ1-1 TRBV7-3
CASRTSPIEQYF TGTGCCAGCAGGACTAGTCCCATCGAGCAGTACTTC . . TRBJ2-7 TRBV2
CARECRGETQYF TGTGCCAGAGAATGCAGGGGGGAGACCCAGTACTTC few . TRBJ2-5 TRBV7-5
CASLGGVKSTEAFF TGTGCCAGTCTTGGGGGGGTGAAGAGTACTGAAGCTTTCTTT once . TRBJ1-1 TRBV27
CASSEDRAEQYF TGTGCCAGCAGTGAGGACAGGGCCGAGCAGTACTTC few TRBD1 TRBJ2-7 TRBV2
CASSSQGETEAFF TGTGCCAGCAGTTCCCAGGGGGAGACTGAAGCTTTCTTT . TRBD1 TRBJ1-1 TRBV12-3/TRBV12-4
CASSSGGVETQYF TGTGCCAGCAGTTCAGGGGGGGTAGAGACCCAGTACTTC . . TRBJ2-5 TRBV28
CASSIEPGPSYEQYF TGTGCCAGTAGTATAGAACCGGGCCCCTCCTACGAGCAGTACTTC . . TRBJ2-7 TRBV19
CASGPWGSLSSYNSPLHF TGCGCCAGCGGTCCCTGGGGCAGCCTGAGCTCCTATAATTCACCCCTCCACTTT . . TRBJ1-6 TRBV10-2
CASSRDPGRNTGELFF TGTGCCAGCAGCCGTGATCCGGGGAGAAACACCGGGGAGCTGTTTTTT . . TRBJ2-2 TRBV7-2
CATTPRGHFTDTQYF TGTGCCACCACACCCCGGGGACATTTCACAGATACGCAGTATTTT . . TRBJ2-3 TRBV19
CATRSGQIEETQYF TGTGCCACCCGCTCCGGGCAGATCGAAGAGACCCAGTACTTC . . TRBJ2-5 TRBV6-5
CASSLAGFTDTQYF TGCGCCAGCAGCTTGGCAGGTTTCACAGATACGCAGTATTTT . . TRBJ2-3 TRBV5-1
CASSLGGSVAGYTF TGTGCCAGCAGCCTAGGGGGGTCGGTGGCTGGCTACACCTTC . . TRBJ1-2 TRBV28
CASSLRDYNSPLHF TGTGCCAGCAGCCTCAGGGACTATAATTCACCCCTCCACTTT . . TRBJ1-6 TRBV27
CASRRGLVETQYF TGTGCCAGCAGGCGCGGGCTCGTGGAGACCCAGTACTTC . . TRBJ2-5 TRBV2
CASSLAAEETQYF TGTGCCAGCAGCCTAGCGGCAGAGGAGACCCAGTACTTC . . TRBJ2-5 TRBV21-1